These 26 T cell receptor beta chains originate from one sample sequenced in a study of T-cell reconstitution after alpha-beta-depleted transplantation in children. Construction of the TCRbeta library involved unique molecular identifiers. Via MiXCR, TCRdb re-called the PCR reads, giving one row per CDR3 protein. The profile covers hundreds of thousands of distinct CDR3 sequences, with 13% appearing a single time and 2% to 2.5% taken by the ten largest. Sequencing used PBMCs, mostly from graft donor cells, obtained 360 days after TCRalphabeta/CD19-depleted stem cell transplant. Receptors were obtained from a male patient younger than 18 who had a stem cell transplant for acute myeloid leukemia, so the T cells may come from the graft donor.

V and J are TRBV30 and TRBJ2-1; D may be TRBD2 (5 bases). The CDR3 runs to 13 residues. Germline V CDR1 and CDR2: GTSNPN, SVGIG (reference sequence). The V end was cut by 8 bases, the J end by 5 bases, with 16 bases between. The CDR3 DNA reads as TGTGCCAAGGGAGATCAAACCGACAATGAGCAGTTCTTC. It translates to CAKGDQTDNEQFF.

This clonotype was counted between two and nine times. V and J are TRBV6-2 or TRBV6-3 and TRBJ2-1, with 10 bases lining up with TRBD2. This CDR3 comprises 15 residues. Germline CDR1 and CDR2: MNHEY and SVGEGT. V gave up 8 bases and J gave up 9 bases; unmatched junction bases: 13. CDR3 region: CASQISGRASSEQFF. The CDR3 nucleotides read TGTGCCAGCCAAATAAGCGGGAGGGCCTCGAGTGAGCAGTTCTTC.

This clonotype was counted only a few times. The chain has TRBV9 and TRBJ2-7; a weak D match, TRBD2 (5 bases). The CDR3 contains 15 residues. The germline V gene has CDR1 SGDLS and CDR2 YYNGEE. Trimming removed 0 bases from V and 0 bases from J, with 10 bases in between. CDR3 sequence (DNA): TGTGCCAGCAGCGTAGGAGGCGGGTACTCCTACGAGCAGTACTTC. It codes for CASSVGGGYSYEQYF.

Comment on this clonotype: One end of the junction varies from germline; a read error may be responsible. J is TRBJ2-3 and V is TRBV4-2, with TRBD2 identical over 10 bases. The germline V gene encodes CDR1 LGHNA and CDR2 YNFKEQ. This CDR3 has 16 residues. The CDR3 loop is CASSPFASGSTDTQYF. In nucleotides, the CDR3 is TGTGCCAGCAGCCCTTTCGCTAGCGGGAGCACAGATACCCAGTATTTT.

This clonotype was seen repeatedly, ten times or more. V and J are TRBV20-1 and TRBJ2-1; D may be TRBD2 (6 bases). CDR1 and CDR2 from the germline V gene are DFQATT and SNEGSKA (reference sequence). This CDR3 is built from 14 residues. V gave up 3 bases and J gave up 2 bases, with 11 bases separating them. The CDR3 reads CSASRLVTYNEQFF. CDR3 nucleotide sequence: TGCAGTGCTAGTAGACTAGTCACCTACAATGAGCAGTTCTTC.

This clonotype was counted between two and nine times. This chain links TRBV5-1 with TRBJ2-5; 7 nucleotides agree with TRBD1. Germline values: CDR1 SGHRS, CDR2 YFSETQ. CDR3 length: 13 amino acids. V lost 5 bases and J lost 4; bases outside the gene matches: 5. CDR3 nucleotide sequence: TGCGCCAGCAGGGAAACAGGGGTAGAGACCCAGTACTTC. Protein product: CASRETGVETQYF. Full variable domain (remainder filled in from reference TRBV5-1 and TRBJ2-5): KAGVTQTPRYLIKTRGQQVTLSCSPISGHRSVSWYQQTPGQGLQFLFEYFSETQRNKGNFPGRFSGRQFSNSRSEMNVSTLELGDSALYLCASRETGVETQYFGPGTRLLVL.

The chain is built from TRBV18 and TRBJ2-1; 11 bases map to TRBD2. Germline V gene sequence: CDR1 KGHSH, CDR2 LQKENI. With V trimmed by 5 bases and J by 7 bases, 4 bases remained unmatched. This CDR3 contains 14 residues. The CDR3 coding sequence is TGTGCCAGCTCATCAACTAGCGGGAGAAATGAGCAGTTCTTC. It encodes CASSSTSGRNEQFF.

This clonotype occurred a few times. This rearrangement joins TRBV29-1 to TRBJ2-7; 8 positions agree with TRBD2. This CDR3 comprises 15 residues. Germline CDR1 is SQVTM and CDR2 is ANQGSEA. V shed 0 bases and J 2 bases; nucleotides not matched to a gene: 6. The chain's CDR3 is CSVEDKRGYTYEQYF. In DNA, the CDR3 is TGCAGCGTTGAAGATAAGCGGGGGTACACCTACGAGCAGTACTTC.

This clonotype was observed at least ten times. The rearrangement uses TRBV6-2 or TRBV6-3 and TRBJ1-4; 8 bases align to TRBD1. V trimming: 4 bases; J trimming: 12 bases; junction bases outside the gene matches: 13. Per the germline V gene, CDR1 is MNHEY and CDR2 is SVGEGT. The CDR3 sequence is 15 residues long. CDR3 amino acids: CASSLDRAKYAELFF. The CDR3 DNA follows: TGTGCCAGCAGTTTGGACAGGGCTAAGTATGCGGAACTGTTTTTT.

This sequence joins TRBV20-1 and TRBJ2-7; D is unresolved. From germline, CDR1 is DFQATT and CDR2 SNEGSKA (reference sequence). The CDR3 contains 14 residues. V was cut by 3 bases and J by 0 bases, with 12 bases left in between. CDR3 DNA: TGCAGTGCTAGGAACGAAGCGATCTCCTACGAGCAGTACTTC. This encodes CSARNEAISYEQYF.

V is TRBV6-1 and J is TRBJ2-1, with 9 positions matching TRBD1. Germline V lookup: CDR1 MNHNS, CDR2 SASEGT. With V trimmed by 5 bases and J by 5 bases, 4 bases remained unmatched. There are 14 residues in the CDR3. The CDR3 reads CASSRDRVDNEQFF. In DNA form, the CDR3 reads TGTGCCAGCAGTAGGGACAGGGTGGACAATGAGCAGTTCTTC.

The CDR3 spells CASSLWDGPYEQYF. CDR3 DNA: TGTGCCAGCAGCTTATGGGACGGACCCTACGAGCAGTACTTC. The rearrangement uses TRBV11-2 and TRBJ2-7; D is tentatively TRBD1 or TRBD2 (5 bases each). CDR1 and CDR2 (germline): SGHAT, FQNNGV. This CDR3 contains 14 residues. V gave up 2 bases and J gave up 2 bases, with 10 bases separating them.

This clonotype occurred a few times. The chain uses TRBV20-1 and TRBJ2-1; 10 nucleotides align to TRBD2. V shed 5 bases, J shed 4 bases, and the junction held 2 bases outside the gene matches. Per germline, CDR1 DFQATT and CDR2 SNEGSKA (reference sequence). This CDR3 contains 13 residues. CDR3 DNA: TGCAGTGCTTATAGCGGGAGGTACAATGAGCAGTTCTTC. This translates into CSAYSGRYNEQFF.

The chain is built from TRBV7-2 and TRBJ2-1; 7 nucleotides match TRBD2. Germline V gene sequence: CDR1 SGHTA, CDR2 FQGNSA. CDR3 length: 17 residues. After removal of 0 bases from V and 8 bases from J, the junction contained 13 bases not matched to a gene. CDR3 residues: CASSLAGPGLGGYEQFF. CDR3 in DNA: TGTGCCAGCAGCTTAGCCGGCCCTGGACTAGGAGGGTATGAGCAGTTCTTC.

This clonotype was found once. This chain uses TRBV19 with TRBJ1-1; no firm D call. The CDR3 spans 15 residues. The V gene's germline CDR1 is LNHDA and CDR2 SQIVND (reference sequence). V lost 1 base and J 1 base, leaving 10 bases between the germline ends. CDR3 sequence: CASSIGSGPNTEAFF. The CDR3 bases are TGTGCCAGTAGTATAGGATCCGGGCCGAACACTGAAGCTTTCTTT.

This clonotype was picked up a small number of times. CDR3 DNA sequence: TGCAGTGCTATGCAGGGCTACAGCTCCTACGAGCAGTACTTC. Translated: CSAMQGYSSYEQYF. The chain recombines TRBV20-1 with TRBJ2-7; D perhaps matches TRBD1 (5 bases). Germline assignment: CDR1 DFQATT and CDR2 SNEGSKA (reference sequence). V was cut by 4 bases and J by 0 bases, with 13 bases left in between. The CDR3 extends over 14 amino acids.

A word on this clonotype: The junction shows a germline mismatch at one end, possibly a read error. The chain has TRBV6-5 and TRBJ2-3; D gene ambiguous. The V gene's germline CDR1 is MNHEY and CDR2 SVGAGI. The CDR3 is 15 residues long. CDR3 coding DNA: TGTGCCAGCAGTTACTCCAGCTCGGCTACAGAAACGCAGTATTTT. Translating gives CASSYSSSATETQYF.

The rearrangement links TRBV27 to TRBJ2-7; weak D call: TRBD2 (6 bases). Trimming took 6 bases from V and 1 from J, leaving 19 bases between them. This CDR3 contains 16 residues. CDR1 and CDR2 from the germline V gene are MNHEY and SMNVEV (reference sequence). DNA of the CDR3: TGTGCCAGCAGACCCTTAGTAGTGGAGGGATCCTACGAGCAGTACTTC. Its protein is CASRPLVVEGSYEQYF.

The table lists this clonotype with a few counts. The chain's CDR3 is CASSFRADGVEQYF. In DNA, the CDR3 is TGTGCCAGCAGTTTCCGAGCAGACGGGGTCGAGCAGTACTTC. The V call is TRBV27, the J call TRBJ2-7; D may be TRBD2 (5 bases). V lost 3 bases and J 6 bases, leaving 15 bases between the germline ends. Germline V gene lookup returns CDR1 MNHEY and CDR2 SMNVEV (reference sequence). The CDR3 length is 14 residues.

This CDR3 is CSAQAGSRGQAYEQYF. The CDR3 DNA follows: TGCAGTGCCCAGGCAGGGTCCCGGGGGCAAGCCTACGAGCAGTACTTC. The V gene is TRBV20-1, the J gene TRBJ2-7; TRBD1 or TRBD2 may be the D gene (6 bases each). The V gene lost 6 bases and the J gene lost 2 bases, with 23 bases spanning the gap. The V gene's germline CDR1 is DFQATT and CDR2 SNEGSKA (reference sequence). This CDR3 is built from 16 residues.

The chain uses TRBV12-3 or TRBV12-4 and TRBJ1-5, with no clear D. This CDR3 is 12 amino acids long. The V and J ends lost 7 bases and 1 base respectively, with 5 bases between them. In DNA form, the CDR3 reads TGTGCCAGCAAATGGAGCAATCAGCCCCAGCATTTT. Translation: CASKWSNQPQHF.

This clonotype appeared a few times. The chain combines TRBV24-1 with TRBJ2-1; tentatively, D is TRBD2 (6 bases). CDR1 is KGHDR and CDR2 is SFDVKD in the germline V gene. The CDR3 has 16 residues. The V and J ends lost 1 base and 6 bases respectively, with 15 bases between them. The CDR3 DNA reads TGTGCCACCAGTGATTTTGCCGGGACTTACCTCAATGAGCAGTTCTTC. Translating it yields CATSDFAGTYLNEQFF.

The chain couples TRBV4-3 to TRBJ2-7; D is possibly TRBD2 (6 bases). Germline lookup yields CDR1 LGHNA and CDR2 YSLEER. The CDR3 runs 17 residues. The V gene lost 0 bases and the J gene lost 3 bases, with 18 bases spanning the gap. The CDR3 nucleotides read TGCGCCAGCAGCCAAGATGGCCCACGGGGGTACTTCTACGAGCAGTACTTC. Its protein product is CASSQDGPRGYFYEQYF.

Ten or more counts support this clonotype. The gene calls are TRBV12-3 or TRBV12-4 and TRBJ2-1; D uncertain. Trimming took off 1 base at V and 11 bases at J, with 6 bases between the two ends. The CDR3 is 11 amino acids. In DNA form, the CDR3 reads TGTGCCAGCAGTTTAGTGGGAAAGCAGTTCTTC. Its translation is CASSLVGKQFF.

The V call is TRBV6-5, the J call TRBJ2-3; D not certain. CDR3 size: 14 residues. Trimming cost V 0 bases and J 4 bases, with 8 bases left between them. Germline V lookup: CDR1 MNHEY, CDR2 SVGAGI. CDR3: CASSYSSAPDTQYF. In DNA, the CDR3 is TGTGCCAGCAGTTACTCCAGCGCCCCAGATACGCAGTATTTT.

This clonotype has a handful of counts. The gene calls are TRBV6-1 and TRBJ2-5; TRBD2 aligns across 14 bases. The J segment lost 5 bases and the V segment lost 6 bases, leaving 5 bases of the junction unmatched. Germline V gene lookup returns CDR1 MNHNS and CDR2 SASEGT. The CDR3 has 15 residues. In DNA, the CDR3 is TGTGCCAGCAGGAGGACTAGCGGGAGGTCTGAGACCCAGTACTTC. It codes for CASRRTSGRSETQYF.